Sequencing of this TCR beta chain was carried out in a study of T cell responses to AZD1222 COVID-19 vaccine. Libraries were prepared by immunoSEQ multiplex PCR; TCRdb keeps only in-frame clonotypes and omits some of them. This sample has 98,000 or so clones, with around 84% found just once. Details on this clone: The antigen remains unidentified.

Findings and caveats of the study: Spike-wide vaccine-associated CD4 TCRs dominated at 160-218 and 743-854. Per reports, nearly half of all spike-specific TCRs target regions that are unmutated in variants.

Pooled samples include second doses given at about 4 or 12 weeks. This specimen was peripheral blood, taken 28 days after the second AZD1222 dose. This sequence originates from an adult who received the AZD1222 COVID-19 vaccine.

The CDR3 is CASKPRNSYEQYF. The CDR3 nucleotides read TGTGCCAGCAAACCTCGGAACTCCTACGAGCAGTACTTC. V is TRBV3-1 (or the pseudogene TRBV3-2) and J is TRBJ2-7; D gene ambiguous. V was cut by 7 bases and J by 0 bases, with 10 bases left in between. Germline values: CDR1 LGHDT, CDR2 YNNKEL (reference sequence). The CDR3 extends over 13 amino acids.